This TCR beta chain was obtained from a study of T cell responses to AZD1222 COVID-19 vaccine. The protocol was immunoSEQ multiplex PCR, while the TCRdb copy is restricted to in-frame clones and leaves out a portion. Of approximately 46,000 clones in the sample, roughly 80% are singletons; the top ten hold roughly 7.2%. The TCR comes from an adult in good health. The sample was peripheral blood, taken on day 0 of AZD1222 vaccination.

The CDR3 protein is CAISGTNNRVGVGELFF. CDR3 bases: TGTGCCATCAGTGGAACCAATAACAGGGTAGGGGTCGGGGAGCTGTTTTTT. This chain joins TRBV10-3 and TRBJ2-2; maybe TRBD1 (6 bases). The CDR3 sequence is 17 residues long. Looked up from germline, CDR1 is ENHRY and CDR2 is SYGVKD. V was clipped by 4 bases and J by 7 bases, with 22 bases between them.